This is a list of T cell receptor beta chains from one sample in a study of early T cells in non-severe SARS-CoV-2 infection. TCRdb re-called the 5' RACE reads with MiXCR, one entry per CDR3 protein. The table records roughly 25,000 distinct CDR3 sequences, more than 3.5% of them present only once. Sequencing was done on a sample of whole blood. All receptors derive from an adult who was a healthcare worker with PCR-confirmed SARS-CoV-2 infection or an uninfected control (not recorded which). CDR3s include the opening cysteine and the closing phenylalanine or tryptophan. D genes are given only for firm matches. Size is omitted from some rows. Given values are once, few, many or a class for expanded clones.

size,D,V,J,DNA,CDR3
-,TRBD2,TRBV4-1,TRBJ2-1,TGCGCCAGCAGCCAAGCGCCTCATAGCGGGGGGGCGTTCTACAATGAGCAGTTCTTC,CASSQAPHSGGAFYNEQFF
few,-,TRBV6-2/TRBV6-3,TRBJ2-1,TGTGCCAGCAGTAAACTACAGCCGCCTATGTTCTTC,CASSKLQPPMFF
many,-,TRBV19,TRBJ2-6,TGTGCCAGTAGTAAGCAGGGACGAATGTCTGGGGCCAACGTCCTGACTTTC,CASSKQGRMSGANVLTF
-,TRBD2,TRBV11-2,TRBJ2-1,TGTGCCAGCAGCTCGGGACTAGGAGGCCTCAATGAGCAGTTCTTC,CASSSGLGGLNEQFF
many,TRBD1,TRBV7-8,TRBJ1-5,TGTGCCAGCAGCAGCCAGGGGGCTAGGGGCAATCAGCCCCAGCATTTT,CASSSQGARGNQPQHF
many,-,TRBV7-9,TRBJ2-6,TGTGCCAGCAGTCACACGGGAACTGGGGCCAACGTCCTGACTTTC,CASSHTGTGANVLTF
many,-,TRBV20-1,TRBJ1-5,TGCAGTGCTAGTAAGGGAGGGCCTCCAAATCAGCCCCAGCATTTT,CSASKGGPPNQPQHF
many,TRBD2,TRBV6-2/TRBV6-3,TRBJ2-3,TGTGCCAGCAGTTCCGGGAGCGGGAGTGCAGATACGCAGTATTTT,CASSSGSGSADTQYF
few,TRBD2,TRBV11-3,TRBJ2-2,TGTGCCAGCAGCCCCCGGACTAGCGGGGGGTTGTTTTTT,CASSPRTSGGLFF
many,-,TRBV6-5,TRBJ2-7,TGTGCCAGCAGTTCCACGGACGGGGGATTGTCCGAGCAGTACTTC,CASSSTDGGLSEQYF
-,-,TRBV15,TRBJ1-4,TGTGCCACCAGCACCCGGGGCCGGCGAGAAAAACTGTTTTTT,CATSTRGRREKLFF
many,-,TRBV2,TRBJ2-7,TGTGCCAGCAGTCACGAAACGTCCTACGAGCAGTACTTC,CASSHETSYEQYF
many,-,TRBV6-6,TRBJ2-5,TGTGCCAGCAGCCGTAACTTACCACGGGTTCAAGAGACCCAGTACTTC,CASSRNLPRVQETQYF
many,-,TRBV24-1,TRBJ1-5,TGTGCCACCAGTGATTTTAAGGATCAGCCCCAGCATTTT,CATSDFKDQPQHF
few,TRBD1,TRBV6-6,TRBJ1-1,TGTGCCAGCAGTTACCCCGACAGGGCCCGGGAAGCTTTCTTT,CASSYPDRAREAFF
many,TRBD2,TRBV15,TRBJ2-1,TGTGCCACCAGCAGAGATGACCGCGGGGGCAATGAGCAGTTCTTC,CATSRDDRGGNEQFF
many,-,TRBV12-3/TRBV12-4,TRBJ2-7,TGTGCCAGCAGTTTGGCTCGGAGTAGCTCCTACGAGCAGTACTTC,CASSLARSSSYEQYF
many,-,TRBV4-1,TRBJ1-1,TGCGCCAGCAGCCAACCACAGAGGATGAACACTGAAGCTTTCTTT,CASSQPQRMNTEAFF
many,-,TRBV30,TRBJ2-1,TGTGCCTGCCAACGGGGCAACGAGCAGTTCTTC,CACQRGNEQFF
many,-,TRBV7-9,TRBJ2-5,TGTGCCAGCAGCGTTCGAAAGGAAGAGACCCAGTACTTC,CASSVRKEETQYF
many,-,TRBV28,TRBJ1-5,TGTGCCAGCAGCAACCCACCCGGCGGTCAGCCCCAGCATTTT,CASSNPPGGQPQHF
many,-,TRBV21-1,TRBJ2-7,TGTGCCAGCCCCCTTTTCCGGGGGTACGAGCAGTACTTC,CASPLFRGYEQYF
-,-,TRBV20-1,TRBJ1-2,TGCAGTGCTAGAGGGACAAACTATGGCTACACCTTC,CSARGTNYGYTF
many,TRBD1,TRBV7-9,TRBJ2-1,TGTGCCAGCAGCTCACAGGGGGCCACACCGAATGAGCAGTTCTTC,CASSSQGATPNEQFF
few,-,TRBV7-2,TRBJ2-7,TGTGCCAGCAGCTCACGGGAGACACCCTACGAGCAGTACTTC,CASSSRETPYEQYF
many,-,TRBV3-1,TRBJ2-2,TGTGCCAGCAGCCAATCCACCACGAACACCGGGGAGCTGTTTTTT,CASSQSTTNTGELFF
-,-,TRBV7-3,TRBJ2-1,TGTGCCAGCAGAACGGACCCCCGGGATGAGCAGTTCTTC,CASRTDPRDEQFF
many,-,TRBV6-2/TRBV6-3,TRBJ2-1,TGTGCCAGCAGCCGCGAGGGCCACGGAGAGCAGTTCTTC,CASSREGHGEQFF
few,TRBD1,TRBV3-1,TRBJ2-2,TGTGCCAGCAGCCAAACCCCGGGACAGGGGGGAAGGAACACCGGGGAGCTGTTTTTT,CASSQTPGQGGRNTGELFF
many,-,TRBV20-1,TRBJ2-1,TGCAGTGCCCCACCGAGGGGGGGGATCAATGAGCAGTTCTTC,CSAPPRGGINEQFF
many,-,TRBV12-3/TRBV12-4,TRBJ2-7,TGTGCCAGCAGTTCTGGGCCCTCCTACGAGCAGTACTTC,CASSSGPSYEQYF
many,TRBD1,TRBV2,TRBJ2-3,TGTGCCAGCAGGACAGGGGCTGATACGCAGTATTTT,CASRTGADTQYF
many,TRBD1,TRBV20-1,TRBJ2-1,TGCAGTTCAGACAGGGGTGAGCAGTTCTTC,CSSDRGEQFF
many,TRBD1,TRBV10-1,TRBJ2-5,TGCGCCAGCAGCAGGGACAGCCCGTGGGAGACCCAGTACTTC,CASSRDSPWETQYF
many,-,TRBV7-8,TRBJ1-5,TGTGCCAGCAGCTTAGCGCACGGGGCGCATCAGCCCCAGCATTTT,CASSLAHGAHQPQHF